This T cell receptor beta chain appears in the sequencing data of a study of blood T cell repertoires in COVID-19. Study information: Researchers got acute and convalescent COVID-19 samples from the United States, Italy and Spain. PBMCs, B-cell-depleted T cells, or T cells were the source of the cDNA or gDNA that made up the material.

Looked up from germline, CDR1 is MNHEY and CDR2 is SVGAGI. V lost 4 bases and J lost 1, with 15 bases in between. The CDR3 spans 16 residues. Original handling: Nucleated cell number was recorded as an estimate derived from reference gene primer amplification. Using immunoSEQ multiplex PCR, the repertoire was profiled, and TCRdb retains in-frame clones only, with some absent. Clonal size and the V and J genes are those of that table, whereas D and trimming came from the DNA. The sample lists under 150,000 clones, approximately 84% occurring once. Sequenced input: peripheral blood. V and J are TRBV6-5 and TRBJ2-3; weak D call: TRBD1 (6 bases). This receptor was taken from a man between 65 and 79 years old with active or convalescent COVID-19. In nucleotides, the CDR3 is TGTGCCAGCAGTTCGGGGACACACCTCGGCACAGATACGCAGTATTTT. Protein product: CASSSGTHLGTDTQYF.